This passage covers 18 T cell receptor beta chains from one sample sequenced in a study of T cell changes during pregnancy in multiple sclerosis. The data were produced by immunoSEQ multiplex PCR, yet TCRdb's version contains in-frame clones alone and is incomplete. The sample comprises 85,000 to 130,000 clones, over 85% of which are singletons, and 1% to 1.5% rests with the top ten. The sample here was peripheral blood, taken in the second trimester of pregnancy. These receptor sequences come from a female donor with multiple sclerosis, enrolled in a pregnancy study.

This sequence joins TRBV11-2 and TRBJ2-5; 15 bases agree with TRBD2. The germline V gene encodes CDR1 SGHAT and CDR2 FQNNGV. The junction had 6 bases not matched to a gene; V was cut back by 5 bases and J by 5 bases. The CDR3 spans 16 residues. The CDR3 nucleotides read TGTGCCAGCAGCCCTGCCGGGACTAGCGGGAGGGAGACCCAGTACTTC. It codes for CASSPAGTSGRETQYF.

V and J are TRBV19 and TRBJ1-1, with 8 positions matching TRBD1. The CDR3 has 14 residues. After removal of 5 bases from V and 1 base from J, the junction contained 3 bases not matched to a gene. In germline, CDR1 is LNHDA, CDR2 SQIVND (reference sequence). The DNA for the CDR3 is TGTGCCAGTAGTGACGGGACAGGGAACACTGAAGCTTTCTTT. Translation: CASSDGTGNTEAFF.

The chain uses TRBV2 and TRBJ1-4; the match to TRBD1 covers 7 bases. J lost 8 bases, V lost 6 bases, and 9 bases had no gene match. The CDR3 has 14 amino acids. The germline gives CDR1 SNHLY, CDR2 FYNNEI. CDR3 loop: CASRQTGTREKLFF. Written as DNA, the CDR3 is TGTGCCAGCAGACAGACAGGGACTCGAGAAAAACTGTTTTTT.

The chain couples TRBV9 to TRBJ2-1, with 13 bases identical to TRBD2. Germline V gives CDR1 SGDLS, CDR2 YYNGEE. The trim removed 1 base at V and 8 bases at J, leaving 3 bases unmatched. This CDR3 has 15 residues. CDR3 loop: CASSVSTSGGDEQFF. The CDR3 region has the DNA TGTGCCAGCAGCGTATCTACTAGCGGGGGGGATGAGCAGTTCTTC.

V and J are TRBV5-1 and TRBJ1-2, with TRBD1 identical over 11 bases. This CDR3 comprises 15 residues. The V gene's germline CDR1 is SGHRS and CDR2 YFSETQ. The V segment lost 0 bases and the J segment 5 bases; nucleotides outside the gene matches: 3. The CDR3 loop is CASSLGTGGVYGYTF. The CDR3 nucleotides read TGCGCCAGCAGCTTGGGGACAGGGGGCGTTTATGGCTACACCTTC. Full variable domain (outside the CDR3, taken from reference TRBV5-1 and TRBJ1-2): KAGVTQTPRYLIKTRGQQVTLSCSPISGHRSVSWYQQTPGQGLQFLFEYFSETQRNKGNFPGRFSGRQFSNSRSEMNVSTLELGDSALYLCASSLGTGGVYGYTFGSGTRLTVV.

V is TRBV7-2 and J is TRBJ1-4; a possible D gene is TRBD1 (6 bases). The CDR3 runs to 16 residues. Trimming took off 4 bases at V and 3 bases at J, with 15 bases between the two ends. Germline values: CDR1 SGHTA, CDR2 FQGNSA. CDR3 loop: CASSSIGTSANEKLFF. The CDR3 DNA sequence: TGTGCCAGCAGCTCCATAGGGACATCAGCTAATGAAAAACTGTTTTTT.

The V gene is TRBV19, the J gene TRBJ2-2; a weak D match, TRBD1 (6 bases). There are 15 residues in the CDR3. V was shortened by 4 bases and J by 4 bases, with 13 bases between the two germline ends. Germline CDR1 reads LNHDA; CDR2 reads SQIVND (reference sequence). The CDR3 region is CASSTSQGATGELFF. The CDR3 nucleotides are TGTGCCAGTAGTACCTCACAGGGTGCCACCGGGGAGCTGTTTTTT.

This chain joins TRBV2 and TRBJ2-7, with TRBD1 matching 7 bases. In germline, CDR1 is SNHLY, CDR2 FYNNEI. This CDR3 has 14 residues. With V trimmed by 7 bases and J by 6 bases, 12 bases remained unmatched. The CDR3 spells CASKGAARGIEQYF. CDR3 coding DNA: TGTGCCAGCAAGGGGGCTGCTAGGGGCATCGAGCAGTACTTC. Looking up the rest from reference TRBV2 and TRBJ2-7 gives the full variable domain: EPEVTQTPSHQVTQMGQEVILRCVPISNHLYFYWYRQILGQKVEFLVSFYNNEISEKSEIFDDQFSVERPDGSNFTLKIRSTKLEDSAMYFCASKGAARGIEQYFGPGTRLTVT.

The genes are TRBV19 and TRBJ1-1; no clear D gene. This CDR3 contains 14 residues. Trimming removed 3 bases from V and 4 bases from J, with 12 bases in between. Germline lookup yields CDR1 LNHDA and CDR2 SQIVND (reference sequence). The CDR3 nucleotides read TGTGCCAGTAGTATGAGCGTCGCGGGCACTGAAGCTTTCTTT. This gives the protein CASSMSVAGTEAFF. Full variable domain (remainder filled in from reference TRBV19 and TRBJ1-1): DGGITQSPKYLFRKEGQNVTLSCEQNLNHDAMYWYRQDPGQGLRLIYYSQIVNDFQKGDIAEGYSVSREKKESFPLTVTSAQKNPTAFYLCASSMSVAGTEAFFGQGTRLTVV.

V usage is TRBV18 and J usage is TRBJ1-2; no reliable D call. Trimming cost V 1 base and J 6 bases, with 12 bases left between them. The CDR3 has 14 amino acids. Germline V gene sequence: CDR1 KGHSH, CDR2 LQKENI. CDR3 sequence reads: CASSPLGLLDGYTF. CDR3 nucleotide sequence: TGTGCCAGCTCACCACTTGGACTCCTCGATGGCTACACCTTC. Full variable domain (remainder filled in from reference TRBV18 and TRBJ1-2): NAGVMQNPRHLVRRRGQEARLRCSPMKGHSHVYWYRQLPEEGLKFMVYLQKENIIDESGMPKERFSAEFPKEGPSILRIQQVVRGDSAAYFCASSPLGLLDGYTFGSGTRLTVV.

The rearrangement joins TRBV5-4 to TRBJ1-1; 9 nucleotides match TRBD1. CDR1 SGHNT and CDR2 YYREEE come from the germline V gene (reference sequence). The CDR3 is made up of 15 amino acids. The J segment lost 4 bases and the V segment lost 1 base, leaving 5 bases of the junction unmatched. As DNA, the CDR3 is TGTGCCAGCAGCTTGCGACAGGGGGGAATCACTGAAGCTTTCTTT. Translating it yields CASSLRQGGITEAFF.

As DNA, the CDR3 is TGTGCCAGCAGCTTTTCTAGCGAGTACGAGCAGTACTTC. Its translation: CASSFSSEYEQYF. The chain links TRBV5-6 to TRBJ2-7, with TRBD2 as a possible D gene (6 bases). The germline V gene has CDR1 SGHDT and CDR2 YYEEEE. Between the trimmed V and J ends, which lost 2 bases and 4 bases, there was a span of 10 bases. The CDR3 extends over 13 amino acids.

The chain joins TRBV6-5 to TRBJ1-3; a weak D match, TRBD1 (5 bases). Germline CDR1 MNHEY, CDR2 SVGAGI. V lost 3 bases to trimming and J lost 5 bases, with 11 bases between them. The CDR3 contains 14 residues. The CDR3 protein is CASSYSRERNTIYF. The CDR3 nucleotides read TGTGCCAGCAGTTATTCCAGGGAAAGAAACACCATATATTTT.

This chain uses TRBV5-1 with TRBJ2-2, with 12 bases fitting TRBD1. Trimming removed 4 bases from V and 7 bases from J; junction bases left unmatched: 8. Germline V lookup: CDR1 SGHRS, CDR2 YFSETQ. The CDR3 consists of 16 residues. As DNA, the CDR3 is TGCGCCAGCAGCCCCGGGACAGGGGGCCGAGGCGGGGAGCTGTTTTTT. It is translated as CASSPGTGGRGGELFF.

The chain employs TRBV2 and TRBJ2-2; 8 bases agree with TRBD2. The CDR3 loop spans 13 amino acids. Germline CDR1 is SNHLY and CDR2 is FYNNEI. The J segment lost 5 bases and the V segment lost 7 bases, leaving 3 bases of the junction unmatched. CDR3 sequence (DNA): TGTGCCAGCACAGCGGGAGTGACCGGGGAGCTGTTTTTT. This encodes CASTAGVTGELFF.

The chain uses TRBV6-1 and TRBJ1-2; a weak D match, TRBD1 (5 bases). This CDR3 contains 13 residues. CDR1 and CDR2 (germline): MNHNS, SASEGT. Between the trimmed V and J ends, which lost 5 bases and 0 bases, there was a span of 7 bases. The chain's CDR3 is CASSPDTNYGYTF. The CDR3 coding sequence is TGTGCCAGCAGTCCGGACACTAACTATGGCTACACCTTC.

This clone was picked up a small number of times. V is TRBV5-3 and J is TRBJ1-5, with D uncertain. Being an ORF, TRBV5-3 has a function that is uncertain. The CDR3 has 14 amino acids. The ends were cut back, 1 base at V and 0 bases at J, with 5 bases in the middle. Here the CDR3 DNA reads TGTGCCAGAAGCTTGAAGAGTAGCAATCAGCCCCAGCATTTT. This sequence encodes CARSLKSSNQPQHF.

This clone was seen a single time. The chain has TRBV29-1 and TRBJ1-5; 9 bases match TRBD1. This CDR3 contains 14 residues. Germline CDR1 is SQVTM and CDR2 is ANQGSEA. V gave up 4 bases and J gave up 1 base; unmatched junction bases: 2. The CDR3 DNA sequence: TGCAGCGTTGGAGGACAGGGGAGCAATCAGCCCCAGCATTTT. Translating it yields CSVGGQGSNQPQHF.